This T cell receptor beta chain comes out of a study of blood T cell repertoires in COVID-19. Study background: Specimens from acute and convalescent COVID-19 originated in the United States, Italy and Spain. Sources were T cells, B-cell-depleted T cells, or PBMCs; the material itself was cDNA or gDNA.

The data were produced by immunoSEQ multiplex PCR, yet TCRdb's version contains in-frame clones alone and is incomplete. The sample holds 150,000 to 200,000 clones, about 77% seen once. Clinical history as reported by participants underpinned cohort assignment. This CDR3 comprises 15 residues. In germline, CDR1 is SNHLY, CDR2 FYNNEI. V dropped 2 bases and J dropped 5 bases, with 15 bases sitting between them. The V and J genes are TRBV2 and TRBJ2-5, with a tentative D call TRBD2 (5 bases). Sequencing used PBMCs or T cells enriched from blood (not recorded which). This TCR came from a woman between 45 and 65 years old with acute COVID-19. CDR3 protein: CASSERRAPGETQYF. The CDR3 coding sequence is TGTGCCAGCAGTGAACGGCGGGCCCCCGGGGAGACCCAGTACTTC.